The clone carrying this TCR beta chain was seen many times. As yet, its antigen is unknown. The sample is drawn from a study of identical twins. The cDNA had a unique molecular identifier and a template-switch universal primer site. From the 5' RACE reads, TCRdb called clonotypes with MiXCR, one entry per CDR3 protein. The data hold about 700,000 distinct CDR3 sequences, with less than 7% observed a single time. Study-wide findings and caveats: A cross-sectional statistical analysis, not follow-up of the same donors, supported the conclusions. Researchers reported excess low generation probability among twin-shared out-of-frame alpha sequences. Clonotypes of the beta chain that were abundant in cord blood carried fewer insertions (memory repertoires showed none).

Sequencing was done on a sample of naive T cells sorted from blood. The sequence was obtained from a man between 18 and 29 years old in good health.

The CDR3 nucleotides are TGTGCCAGCAGCGTAGAAGGTCTTGGCTACACCTTC. Translation: CASSVEGLGYTF. The rearrangement uses TRBV9 and TRBJ1-2; D is ambiguous. Germline V gives CDR1 SGDLS, CDR2 YYNGEE. V lost 0 bases and J 7 bases, leaving 7 bases between the germline ends. This CDR3 contains 12 residues.